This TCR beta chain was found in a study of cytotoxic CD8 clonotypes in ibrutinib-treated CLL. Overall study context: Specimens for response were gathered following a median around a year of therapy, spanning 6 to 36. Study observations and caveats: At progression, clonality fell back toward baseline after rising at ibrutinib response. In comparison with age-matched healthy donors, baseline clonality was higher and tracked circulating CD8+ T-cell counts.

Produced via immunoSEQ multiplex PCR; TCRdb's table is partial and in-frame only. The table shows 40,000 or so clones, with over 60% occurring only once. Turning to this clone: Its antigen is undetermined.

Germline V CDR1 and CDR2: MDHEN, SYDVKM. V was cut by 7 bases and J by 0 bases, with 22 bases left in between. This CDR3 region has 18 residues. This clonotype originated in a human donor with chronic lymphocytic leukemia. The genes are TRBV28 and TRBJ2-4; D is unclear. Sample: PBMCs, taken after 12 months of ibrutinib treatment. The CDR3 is CASTPGRPLFLAKNIQYF. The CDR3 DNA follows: TGTGCCAGCACCCCCGGCAGGCCGTTATTTCTAGCCAAAAACATTCAGTACTTC.